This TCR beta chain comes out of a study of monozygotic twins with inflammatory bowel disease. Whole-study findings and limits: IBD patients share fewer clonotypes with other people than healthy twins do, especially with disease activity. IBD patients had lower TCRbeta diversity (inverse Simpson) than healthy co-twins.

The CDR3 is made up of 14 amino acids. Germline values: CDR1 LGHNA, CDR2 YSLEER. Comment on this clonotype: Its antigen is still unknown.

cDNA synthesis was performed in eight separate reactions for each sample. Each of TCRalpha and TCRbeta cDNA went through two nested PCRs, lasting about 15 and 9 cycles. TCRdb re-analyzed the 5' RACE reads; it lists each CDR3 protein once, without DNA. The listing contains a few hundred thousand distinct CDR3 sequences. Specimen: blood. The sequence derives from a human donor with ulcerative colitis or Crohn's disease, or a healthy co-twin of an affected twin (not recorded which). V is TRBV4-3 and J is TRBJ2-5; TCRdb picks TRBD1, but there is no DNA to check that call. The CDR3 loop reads CASSQESGEETQYF.